This is a list of T cell receptor beta chains from one sample in a study of cytomegalovirus exposure and HLA in healthy donors. Clones were read by immunoSEQ multiplex PCR, and TCRdb kept only the in-frame ones, dropping some. The data show under 200,000 clones, roughly 90% seen once. The sample comprised PBMCs. The receptor source for this set is a woman between 18 and 30 years old in good health and CMV-seronegative. The CDR3 runs from the conserved cysteine through the conserved F or W. The order of the fields is clone size, V gene, J gene, D gene, CDR3 protein, CDR3 DNA. A D gene is named only where the DNA matches it firmly. Only some rows state a clone size, as once, few, many or a class for expanded clones.

.	TRBV29-1	TRBJ2-2	.	CSVEGRKQGNTGELFF	TGCAGCGTTGAAGGGAGGAAACAGGGTAACACCGGGGAGCTGTTTTTT
.	TRBV6-1	TRBJ1-2	.	CASSATTGGANYGYTF	TGTGCCAGCAGTGCCACGACTGGCGGAGCTAACTATGGCTACACCTTC
.	TRBV27	TRBJ2-5	.	CASSTAPGLTGAQYF	TGTGCCAGCAGTACAGCGCCGGGACTCACTGGGGCCCAGTACTTC
.	TRBV6-5	TRBJ2-7	.	CASSYPRRGGYEQYF	TGTGCCAGCAGTTACCCCCGCCGAGGGGGCTACGAGCAGTACTTC
.	TRBV5-6	TRBJ1-1	TRBD1	CASSLPGGTGLFSAFF	TGTGCCAGCAGCTTGCCCGGCGGGACAGGGCTATTTTCGGCTTTCTTT
.	TRBV4-3	TRBJ1-5	.	CASSQDPSNSRPQHF	TGCGCCAGCAGCCAAGATCCCAGTAACAGTCGGCCCCAGCATTTT
once	TRBV27	TRBJ2-1	TRBD2	CASSPGGHGSYNEQFF	TGTGCCAGCAGTCCGGGAGGCCATGGTTCCTACAATGAGCAGTTCTTC
.	TRBV13	TRBJ2-3	.	CASSLLVGGLTDTQYF	TGTGCCAGCAGCTTGTTAGTGGGGGGACTCACAGATACGCAGTATTTT
.	TRBV27	TRBJ1-2	.	CASSLLGGAGGYTF	TGTGCCAGCAGTTTATTGGGGGGGGCAGGGGGCTACACCTTC
few	TRBV19	TRBJ1-1	.	CASITRTGRNTEAFF	TGTGCCAGTATAACTCGAACAGGGAGGAACACTGAAGCTTTCTTT
once	TRBV6-1	TRBJ2-5	TRBD2	CASSEWGGETQYF	TGTGCCAGCAGTGAATGGGGGGGAGAGACCCAGTACTTC
.	TRBV1	TRBJ2-7	.	CTSSQPQPLAGEQYF	TGCACCAGCAGCCAACCTCAACCACTAGCTGGGGAGCAGTACTTC
.	TRBV4-3	TRBJ2-7	TRBD1	CASSLDRGSYEQYF	TGCGCCAGCAGCCTAGACAGGGGCTCCTACGAGCAGTACTTC
.	TRBV29-1	TRBJ1-5	.	CSVAQGADQPQHF	TGCAGCGTTGCCCAGGGCGCGGATCAGCCCCAGCATTTT
once	TRBV29-1	TRBJ1-1	TRBD1	CSVVRTGGTEAFF	TGCAGCGTTGTGAGGACAGGGGGCACTGAAGCTTTCTTT